This T cell receptor (beta chain) is from a study of early T cells in non-severe SARS-CoV-2 infection. Overall study context: Unpaired chains resulted from sequencing bulk RNA of unsorted whole blood.

TCRdb processed the 5' RACE reads anew with MiXCR; each CDR3 protein has one entry. The repertoire has about 99,000 distinct CDR3 sequences, over 15% of them found once; the top ten carry roughly 1.3%. Unmatched junction bases numbered 6, after V lost 3 bases and J lost 3 bases. The CDR3 sequence is 15 residues long. In germline, CDR1 is DFQATT, CDR2 SNEGSKA (reference sequence). Sequenced material: whole blood. The TCR was taken from an adult who was a healthcare worker with PCR-confirmed SARS-CoV-2 infection or an uninfected control (not recorded which). The chain has TRBV20-1 and TRBJ1-1; 11 bases map to TRBD1. CDR3 nucleotides: TGCAGTGCTAGGACCGCGGGACAGGGGGACACTGAAGCTTTCTTT. Amino acids: CSARTAGQGDTEAFF.